The 9 T cell receptor beta chains below come from one sample, sequenced in a study of CD8 T cells in Susac syndrome. RNA was extracted with the RNeasy kit, and a quantity of roughly 0.45 to 1 ug was reverse transcribed using random hexamers. TCRdb called the immunoSEQ multiplex PCR reads again in MiXCR, with one record for every CDR3 protein. The data contain under 70,000 distinct CDR3 sequences, about 95% of them singletons. Sequenced: CD8+ T cells from PBMCs. These receptors were taken from a human donor with Susac syndrome.

V gene TRBV13 combines with J gene TRBJ2-5; D possibly corresponds to TRBD2 (5 bases). CDR3 length equals 17 residues. Germline assignment: CDR1 PRHDT and CDR2 FYEKMQ (reference sequence). V lost 2 bases and J lost 3, with 19 bases in between. The CDR3 DNA reads as TGTGCCAGCAGCTTAAGAACAGAGGGCCCTTTTGAAGAGACCCAGTACTTC. This translates into CASSLRTEGPFEETQYF.

V gene TRBV20-1 combines with J gene TRBJ2-1; D unresolved. Trimming left V 5 bases short and J 3 bases short, with 17 bases between. CDR3 length equals 15 residues. From germline, CDR1 is DFQATT and CDR2 SNEGSKA (reference sequence). CDR3 residues: CSAPPEHKVYNEQFF. CDR3 DNA: TGCAGTGCTCCCCCCGAGCATAAGGTCTACAATGAGCAGTTCTTC.

V usage is TRBV19 and J usage is TRBJ1-5; D might be TRBD1 (6 bases). Germline V lookup: CDR1 LNHDA, CDR2 SQIVND (reference sequence). Trimming pared 10 bases from V and 3 bases from J, leaving 13 bases between. The CDR3 sequence is 13 residues long. The CDR3 spells CATSWTDNQPQHF. The CDR3 DNA is TGTGCCACCTCTTGGACAGACAATCAGCCCCAGCATTTT.

V gene TRBV19 combines with J gene TRBJ2-6, with 12 bases lining up with TRBD1. Germline CDR1 LNHDA, CDR2 SQIVND (reference sequence). CDR3 size: 17 residues. Trimming cost V 3 bases and J 4 bases; bases outside gene matches: 4. CDR3 sequence: CASSIRDRGRGANVLTF. The CDR3 nucleotides are TGTGCCAGTAGTATCAGGGACAGGGGGCGAGGGGCCAACGTCCTGACTTTC.

This clonotype appeared once. The V call is TRBV21-1, the J call TRBJ1-5. TRBV21-1 is a pseudogene locus. The CDR3 consists of 17 residues. CDR3 in amino acids: CASSNLIATLHHQPQHF. The CDR3 DNA follows: TGTGCCAGCAGCAATCTGATAGCTACATTGCATCATCAGCCCCAGCATTTT.

The chain recombines TRBV13 with TRBJ1-5, with D possibly matching TRBD1 (5 bases). CDR1 PRHDT and CDR2 FYEKMQ come from the germline V gene (reference sequence). The CDR3 length is 13 residues. Between the trimmed V and J ends, which lost 5 bases and 9 bases, there was a span of 14 bases. CDR3 sequence (DNA): TGTGCCAGCAGCCCTGGGTCGGGGGGGCCCCAGCATTTT. The encoded protein is CASSPGSGGPQHF. Combining the CDR3 with reference TRBV13 and TRBJ1-5 gives the whole variable domain AAGVIQSPRHLIKEKRETATLKCYPIPRHDTVYWYQQGPGQDPQFLISFYEKMQSDKGSIPDRFSAQQFSDYHSELNMSSLELGDSALYFCASSPGSGGPQHFGDGTRLSIL.

This chain links TRBV12-3 or TRBV12-4 with TRBJ1-4; 10 bases match TRBD1. V shed 6 bases, J shed 8 bases, and the junction held 9 bases outside the gene matches. The CDR3 is 15 amino acids. The CDR3 loop is CASRPRQGAYEKLFF. The CDR3 coding sequence is TGTGCCAGCAGACCTCGACAGGGGGCTTACGAAAAACTGTTTTTT.

This clonotype came up once. The chain carries TRBV18 and TRBJ2-2, with 7 bases that match TRBD1. In germline, CDR1 is KGHSH, CDR2 LQKENI. The CDR3 covers 12 residues. V lost 5 bases and J lost 11; bases outside the gene matches: 5. This chain's CDR3 is CASSWRQGELFF. Here the CDR3 DNA reads TGTGCCAGCTCATGGAGACAGGGCGAGCTGTTTTTT.

This chain joins TRBV5-4 and TRBJ2-1, with D maybe TRBD2 (5 bases). Germline CDR1 reads SGHNT; CDR2 reads YYREEE (reference sequence). This CDR3 comprises 14 residues. V gave up 10 bases and J gave up 0 bases, with 14 bases separating them. The CDR3 here is CAATPGSSYNEQFF. The CDR3 DNA sequence: TGTGCCGCCACCCCGGGGAGCTCCTACAATGAGCAGTTCTTC.